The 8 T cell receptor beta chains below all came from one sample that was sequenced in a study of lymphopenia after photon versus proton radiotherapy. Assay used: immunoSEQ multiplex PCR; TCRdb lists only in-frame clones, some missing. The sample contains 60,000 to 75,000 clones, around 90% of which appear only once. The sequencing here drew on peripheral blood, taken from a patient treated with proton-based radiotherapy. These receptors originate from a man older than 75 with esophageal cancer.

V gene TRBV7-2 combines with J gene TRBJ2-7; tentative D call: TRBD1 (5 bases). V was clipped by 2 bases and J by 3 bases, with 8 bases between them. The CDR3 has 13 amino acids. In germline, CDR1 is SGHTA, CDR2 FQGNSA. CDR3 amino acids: CASSLLQGYEQYF. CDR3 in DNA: TGTGCCAGCAGCTTACTCCAGGGCTACGAGCAGTACTTC.

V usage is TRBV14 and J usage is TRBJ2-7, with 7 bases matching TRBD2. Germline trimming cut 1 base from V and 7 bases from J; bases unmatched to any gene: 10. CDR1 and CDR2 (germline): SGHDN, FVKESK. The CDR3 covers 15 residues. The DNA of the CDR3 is TGTGCCAGCAGCCAAGCCAGCGGGACGAATACTGAGCAGTACTTC. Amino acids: CASSQASGTNTEQYF.

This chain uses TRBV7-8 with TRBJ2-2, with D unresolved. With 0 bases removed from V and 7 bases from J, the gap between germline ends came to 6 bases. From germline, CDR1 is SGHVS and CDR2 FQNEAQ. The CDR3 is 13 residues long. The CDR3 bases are TGTGCCAGCAGCTTAGCCCCTGTCGGGGAGCTGTTTTTT. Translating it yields CASSLAPVGELFF.

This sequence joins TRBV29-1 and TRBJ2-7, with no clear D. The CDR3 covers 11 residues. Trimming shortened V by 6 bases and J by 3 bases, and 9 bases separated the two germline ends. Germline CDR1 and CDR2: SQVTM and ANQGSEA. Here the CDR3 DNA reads TGCAGCGTCCAGGAGTACTACGAGCAGTACTTC. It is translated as CSVQEYYEQYF.

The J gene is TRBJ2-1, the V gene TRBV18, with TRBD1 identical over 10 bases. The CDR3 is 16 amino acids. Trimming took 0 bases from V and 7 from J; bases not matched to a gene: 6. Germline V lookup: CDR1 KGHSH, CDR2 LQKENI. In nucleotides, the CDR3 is TGTGCCAGCTCACCACCGAGACAGGGGGCTTGGAATGAGCAGTTCTTC. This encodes CASSPPRQGAWNEQFF.

The CDR3 DNA sequence: TGTGCCAGCAGCTTGGGACTAGGTTTCAGCAATGAGCAGTTCTTC. The encoded protein is CASSLGLGFSNEQFF. The rearrangement joins TRBV7-2 to TRBJ2-1; 8 bases are shared with TRBD2. The CDR3 sequence is 15 residues long. The germline gives CDR1 SGHTA, CDR2 FQGNSA. J gave up 6 bases and V 3 bases, and 7 bases lay outside the gene matches.

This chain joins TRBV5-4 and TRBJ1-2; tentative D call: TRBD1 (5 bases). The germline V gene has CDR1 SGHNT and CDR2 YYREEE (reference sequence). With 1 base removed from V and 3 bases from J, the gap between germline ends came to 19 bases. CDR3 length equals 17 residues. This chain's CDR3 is CASSLFQGSLTYYGYTF. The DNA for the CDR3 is TGTGCCAGCAGCTTGTTTCAGGGATCCCTCACGTACTATGGCTACACCTTC.

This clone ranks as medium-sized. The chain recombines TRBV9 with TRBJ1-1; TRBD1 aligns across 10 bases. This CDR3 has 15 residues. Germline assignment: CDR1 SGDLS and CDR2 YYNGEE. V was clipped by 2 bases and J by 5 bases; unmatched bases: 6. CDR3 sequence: CASSVTGQGGTEAFF. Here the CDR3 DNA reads TGTGCCAGCAGCGTGACTGGACAGGGGGGGACTGAAGCTTTCTTT.